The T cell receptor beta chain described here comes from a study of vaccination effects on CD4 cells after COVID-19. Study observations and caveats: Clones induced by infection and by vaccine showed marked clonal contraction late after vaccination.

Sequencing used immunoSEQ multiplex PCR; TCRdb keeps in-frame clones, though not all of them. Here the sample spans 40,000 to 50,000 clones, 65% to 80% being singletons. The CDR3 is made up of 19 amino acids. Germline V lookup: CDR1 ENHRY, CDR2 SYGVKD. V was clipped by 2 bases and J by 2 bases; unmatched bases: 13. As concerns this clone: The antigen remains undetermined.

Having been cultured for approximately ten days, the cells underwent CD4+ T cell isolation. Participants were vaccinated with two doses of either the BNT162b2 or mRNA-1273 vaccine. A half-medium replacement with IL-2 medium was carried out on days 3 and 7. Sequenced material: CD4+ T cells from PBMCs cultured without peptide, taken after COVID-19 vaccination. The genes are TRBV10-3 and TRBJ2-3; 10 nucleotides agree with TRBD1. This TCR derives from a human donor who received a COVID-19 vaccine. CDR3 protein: CAISEGYLPGQGITDTQYF. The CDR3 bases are TGTGCCATCAGTGAGGGATATTTACCGGGACAGGGGATCACAGATACGCAGTATTTT.